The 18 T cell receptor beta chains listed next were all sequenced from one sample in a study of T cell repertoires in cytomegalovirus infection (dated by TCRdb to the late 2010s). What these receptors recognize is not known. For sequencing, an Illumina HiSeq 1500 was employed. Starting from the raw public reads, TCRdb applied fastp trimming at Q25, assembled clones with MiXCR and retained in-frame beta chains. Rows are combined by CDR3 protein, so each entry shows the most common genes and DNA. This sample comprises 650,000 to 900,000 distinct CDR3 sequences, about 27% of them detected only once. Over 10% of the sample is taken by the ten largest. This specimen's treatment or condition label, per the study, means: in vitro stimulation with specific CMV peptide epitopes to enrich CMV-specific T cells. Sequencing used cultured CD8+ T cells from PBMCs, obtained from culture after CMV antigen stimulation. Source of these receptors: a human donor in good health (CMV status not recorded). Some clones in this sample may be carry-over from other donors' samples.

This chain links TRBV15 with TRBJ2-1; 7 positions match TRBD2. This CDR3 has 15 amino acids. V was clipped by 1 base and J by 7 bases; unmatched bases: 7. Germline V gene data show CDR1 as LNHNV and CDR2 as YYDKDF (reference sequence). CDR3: CATSRGGGFENEQFF. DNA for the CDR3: TGTGCCACCAGCAGAGGGGGGGGATTCGAGAATGAGCAGTTCTTC.

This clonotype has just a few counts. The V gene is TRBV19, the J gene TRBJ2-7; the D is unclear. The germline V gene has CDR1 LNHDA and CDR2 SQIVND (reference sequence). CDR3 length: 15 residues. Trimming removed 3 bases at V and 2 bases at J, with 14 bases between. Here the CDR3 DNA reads TGTGCCAGTAGTATCGACGCAGGTCAGGCCTACGAGCAGTACTTC. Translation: CASSIDAGQAYEQYF.

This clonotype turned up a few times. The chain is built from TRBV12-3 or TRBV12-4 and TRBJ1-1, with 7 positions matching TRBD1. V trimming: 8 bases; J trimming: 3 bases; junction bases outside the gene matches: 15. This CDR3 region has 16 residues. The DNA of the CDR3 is TGTGCCAGCGGATTCTTAGGGGGCGCGGTGGACACTGAAGCTTTCTTT. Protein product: CASGFLGGAVDTEAFF.

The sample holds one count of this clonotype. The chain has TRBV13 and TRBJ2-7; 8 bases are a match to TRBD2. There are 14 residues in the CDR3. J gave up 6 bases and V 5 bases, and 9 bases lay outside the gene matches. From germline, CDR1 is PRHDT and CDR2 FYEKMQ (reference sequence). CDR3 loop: CASSPRTSPLEQYF. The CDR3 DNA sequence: TGTGCCAGCAGCCCACGGACTAGCCCGCTCGAGCAGTACTTC.

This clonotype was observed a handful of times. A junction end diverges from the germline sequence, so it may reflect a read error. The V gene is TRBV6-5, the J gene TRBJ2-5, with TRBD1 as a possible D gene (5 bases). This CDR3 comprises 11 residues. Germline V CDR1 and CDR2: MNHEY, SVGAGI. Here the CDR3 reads CASSYSGAINF. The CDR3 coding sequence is TGTGCCAGCAGTTACTCAGGGGCGATTAACTTC.

Here the CDR3 reads CASSLDRGPYEQYV. The CDR3 DNA reads as TGCGCCAGCAGCTTGGACAGGGGACCCTACGAGCAGTACGTC. The rearrangement joins TRBV5-1 to TRBJ2-7, with 7 bases that match TRBD1. CDR1 is SGHRS and CDR2 is YFSETQ in the germline V gene. J lost 2 bases, V lost 0 bases, and 2 bases had no gene match. The CDR3 is 14 amino acids.

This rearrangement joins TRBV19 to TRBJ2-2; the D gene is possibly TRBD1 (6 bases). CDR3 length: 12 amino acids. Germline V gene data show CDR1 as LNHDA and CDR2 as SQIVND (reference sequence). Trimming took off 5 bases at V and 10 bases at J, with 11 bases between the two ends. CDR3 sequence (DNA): TGTGCCAGTAGTCTCGGGACATTGGAGCTGTTTTTT. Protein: CASSLGTLELFF.

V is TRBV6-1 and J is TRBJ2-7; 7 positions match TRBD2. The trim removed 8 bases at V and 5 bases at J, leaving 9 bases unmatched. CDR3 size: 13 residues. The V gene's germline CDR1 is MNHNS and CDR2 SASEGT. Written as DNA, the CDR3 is TGTGCCAGCCGGGGGAGGGAATACGACGAGCAGTACTTC. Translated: CASRGREYDEQYF.

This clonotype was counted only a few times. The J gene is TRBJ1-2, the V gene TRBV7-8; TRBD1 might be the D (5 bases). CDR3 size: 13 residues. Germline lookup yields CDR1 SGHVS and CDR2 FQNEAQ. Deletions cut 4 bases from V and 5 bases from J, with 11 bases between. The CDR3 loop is CASSSGGLYGYTF. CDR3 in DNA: TGTGCCAGCAGCTCGGGGGGTCTTTATGGCTACACCTTC.

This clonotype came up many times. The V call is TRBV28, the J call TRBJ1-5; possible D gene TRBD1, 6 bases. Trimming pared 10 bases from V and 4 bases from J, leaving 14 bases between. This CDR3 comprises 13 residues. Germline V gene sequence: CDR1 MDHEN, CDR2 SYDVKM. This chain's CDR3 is CATTGLWNQPQHF. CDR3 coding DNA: TGTGCCACTACAGGGTTGTGGAATCAGCCCCAGCATTTT.

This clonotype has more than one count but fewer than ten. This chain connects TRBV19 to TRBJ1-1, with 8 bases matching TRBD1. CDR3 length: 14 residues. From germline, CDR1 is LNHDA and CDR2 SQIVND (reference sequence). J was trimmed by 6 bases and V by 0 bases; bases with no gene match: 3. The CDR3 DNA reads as TGTGCCAGTAGTATAGACGACAGGGGCGCTGAAGCTTTCTTT. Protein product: CASSIDDRGAEAFF.

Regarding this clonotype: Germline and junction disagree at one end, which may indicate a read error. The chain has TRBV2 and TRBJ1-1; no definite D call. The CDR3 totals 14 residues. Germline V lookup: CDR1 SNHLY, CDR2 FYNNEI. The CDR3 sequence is CAGSDPGSGTEAFF. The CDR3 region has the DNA TGTGCCGGCAGTGACCCGGGATCGGGCACTGAAGCTTTCTTT.

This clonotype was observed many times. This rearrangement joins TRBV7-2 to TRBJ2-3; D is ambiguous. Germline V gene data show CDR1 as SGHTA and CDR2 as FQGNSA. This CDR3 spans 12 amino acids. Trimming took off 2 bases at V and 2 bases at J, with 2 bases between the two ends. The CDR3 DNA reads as TGTGCCAGCAGCTTATACACAGATACGCAGTATTTT. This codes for CASSLYTDTQYF.

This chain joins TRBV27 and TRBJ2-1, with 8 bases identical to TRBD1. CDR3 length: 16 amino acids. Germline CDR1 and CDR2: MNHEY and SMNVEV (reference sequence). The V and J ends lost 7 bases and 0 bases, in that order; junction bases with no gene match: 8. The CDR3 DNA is TGTGCCAGCAAAAACAGACAGGGGAGCTCCTACAATGAGCAGTTCTTC. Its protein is CASKNRQGSSYNEQFF.

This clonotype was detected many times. The CDR3 loop is CASSLDRGTGSPEAFF. DNA for the CDR3: TGTGCCAGCAGCTTGGACAGGGGGACGGGTAGTCCTGAAGCTTTCTTT. The rearrangement joins TRBV7-8 to TRBJ1-1; TRBD1 matches at 10 bases. The germline CDR1 and CDR2 sequences are SGHVS and FQNEAQ. The V and J ends lost 3 bases and 6 bases, in that order; junction bases with no gene match: 10. The CDR3 extends over 16 amino acids. Looking up the rest from reference TRBV7-8 and TRBJ1-1 gives the full variable domain: GAGVSQSPRYKVAKRGQDVALRCDPISGHVSLFWYQQALGQGPEFLTYFQNEAQLDKSGLPSDRFFAERPEGSVSTLKIQRTQQEDSAVYLCASSLDRGTGSPEAFFGQGTRLTVV.

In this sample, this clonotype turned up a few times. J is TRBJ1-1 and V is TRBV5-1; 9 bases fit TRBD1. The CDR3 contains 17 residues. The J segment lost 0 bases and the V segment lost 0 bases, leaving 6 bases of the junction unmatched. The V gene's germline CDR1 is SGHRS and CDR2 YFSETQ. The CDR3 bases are TGCGCCAGCAGCTTGGCCATGACAGGGGGATTGAACACTGAAGCTTTCTTT. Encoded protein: CASSLAMTGGLNTEAFF.

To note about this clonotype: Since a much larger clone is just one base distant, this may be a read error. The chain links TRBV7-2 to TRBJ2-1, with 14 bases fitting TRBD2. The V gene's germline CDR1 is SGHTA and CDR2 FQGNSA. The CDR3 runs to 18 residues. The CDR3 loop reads CASLSTSGGVYSCNEQFF. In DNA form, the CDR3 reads TGTGCCAGCCTTTCGACTAGCGGGGGGGTCTACTCCTGCAATGAGCAGTTCTTC.

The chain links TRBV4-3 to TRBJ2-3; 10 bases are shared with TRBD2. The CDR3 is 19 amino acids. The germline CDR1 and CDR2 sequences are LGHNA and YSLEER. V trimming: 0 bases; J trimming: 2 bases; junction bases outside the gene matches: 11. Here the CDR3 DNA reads TGCGCCAGCAGCCAAGACGAGGGTGCACTAGCGGGGCTCACAGATACGCAGTATTTT. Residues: CASSQDEGALAGLTDTQYF.